The clone carrying this TCR beta chain showed up just a few times. V gave up 6 bases and J gave up 4 bases, with 10 bases separating them. CDR1 is SEHNR, CDR2 FQNEAQ, per germline (reference sequence). The CDR3 consists of 13 residues. This record belongs to a study of T cell repertoires in cytomegalovirus infection. In TCRdb, the reads were re-called with MiXCR into one record per CDR3 protein. The table has roughly 200,000 distinct CDR3 sequences, about a sixth seen once. The receptor comes from a human donor in good health (CMV status not recorded). Some clones in this sample may be carry-over from other donors' samples. The sample consisted of CD8+ T cells from PBMCs. The J gene is TRBJ1-5, the V gene TRBV7-9; tentative D call: TRBD1 (6 bases). The CDR3 DNA follows: TGTGCCAGCAGTCACAGGGAGAATCAGCCCCAGCATTTT. The encoded protein is CASSHRENQPQHF.